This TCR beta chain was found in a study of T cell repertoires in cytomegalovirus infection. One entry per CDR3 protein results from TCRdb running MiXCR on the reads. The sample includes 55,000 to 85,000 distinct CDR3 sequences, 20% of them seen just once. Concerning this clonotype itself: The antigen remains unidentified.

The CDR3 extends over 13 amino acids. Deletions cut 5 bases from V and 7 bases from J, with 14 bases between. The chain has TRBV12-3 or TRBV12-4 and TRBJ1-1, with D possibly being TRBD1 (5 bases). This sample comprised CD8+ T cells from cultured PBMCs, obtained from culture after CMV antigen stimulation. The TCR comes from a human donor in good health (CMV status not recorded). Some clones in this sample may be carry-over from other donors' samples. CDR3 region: CASSVTAGIEAFF. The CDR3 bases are TGTGCCAGCAGTGTGACCGCAGGGATTGAAGCTTTCTTT.